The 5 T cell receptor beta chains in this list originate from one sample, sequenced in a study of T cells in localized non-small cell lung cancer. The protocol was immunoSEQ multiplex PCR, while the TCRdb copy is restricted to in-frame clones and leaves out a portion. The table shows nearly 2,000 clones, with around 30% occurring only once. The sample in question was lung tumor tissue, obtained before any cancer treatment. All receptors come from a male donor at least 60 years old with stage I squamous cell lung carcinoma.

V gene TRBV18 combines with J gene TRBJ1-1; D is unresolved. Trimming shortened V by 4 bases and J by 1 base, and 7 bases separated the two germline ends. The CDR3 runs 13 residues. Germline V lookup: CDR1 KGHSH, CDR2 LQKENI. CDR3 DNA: TGTGCCAGCTCACGCCAGCCGAACACTGAAGCTTTCTTT. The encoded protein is CASSRQPNTEAFF.

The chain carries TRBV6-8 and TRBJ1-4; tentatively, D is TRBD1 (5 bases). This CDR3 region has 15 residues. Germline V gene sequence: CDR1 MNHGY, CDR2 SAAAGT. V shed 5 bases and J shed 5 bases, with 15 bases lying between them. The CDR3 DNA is TGTGCCAGCAGTAAAAACACAGGAGGCAATGAAAAACTGTTTTTT. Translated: CASSKNTGGNEKLFF.

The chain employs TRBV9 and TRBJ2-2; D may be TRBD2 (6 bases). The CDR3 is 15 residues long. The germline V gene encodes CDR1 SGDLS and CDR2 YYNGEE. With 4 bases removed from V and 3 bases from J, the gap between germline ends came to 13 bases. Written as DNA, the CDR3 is TGTGCCAGCAGCCCTCGGGACTCCTACACCGGGGAGCTGTTTTTT. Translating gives CASSPRDSYTGELFF. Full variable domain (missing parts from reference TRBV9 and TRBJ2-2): DSGVTQTPKHLITATGQRVTLRCSPRSGDLSVYWYQQSLDQGLQFLIQYYNGEERAKGNILERFSAQQFPDLHSELNLSSLELGDSALYFCASSPRDSYTGELFFGEGSRLTVL.

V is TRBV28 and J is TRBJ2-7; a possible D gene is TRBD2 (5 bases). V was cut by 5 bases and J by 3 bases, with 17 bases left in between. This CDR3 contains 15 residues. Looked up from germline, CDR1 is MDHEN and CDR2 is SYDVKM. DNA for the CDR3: TGTGCCAGCAGTCCGCCGGAGCGGAGGAACTACGAGCAGTACTTC. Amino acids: CASSPPERRNYEQYF.

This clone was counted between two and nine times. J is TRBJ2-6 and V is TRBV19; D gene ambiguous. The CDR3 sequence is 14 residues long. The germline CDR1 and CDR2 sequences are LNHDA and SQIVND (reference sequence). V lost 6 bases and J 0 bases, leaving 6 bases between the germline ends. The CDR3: CASSVSSGANVLTF. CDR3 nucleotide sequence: TGTGCCAGTAGCGTGAGCTCTGGGGCCAACGTCCTGACTTTC.